The clone carrying this T cell receptor (beta chain) was counted a few times. The data derive from a study of blood T cell repertoires in COVID-19. Turning to the study itself: The origin of the acute and convalescent COVID-19 samples was the United States, Italy and Spain. T cells, B-cell-depleted T cells, or PBMCs supplied cDNA or gDNA.

The CDR3 has 15 residues. Germline CDR1 GTSNPN, CDR2 SVGIG (reference sequence). With 1 base removed from V and 0 bases from J, the gap between germline ends came to 13 bases. Per the original methods: Nucleated cell counts were estimated from reference gene primer amplification. Only in-frame clones appear in the TCRdb table, and some are missing; sequencing was by immunoSEQ multiplex PCR. V and J calls and clone size are as listed in that table; D and trimming were resolved from the DNA. The sample records about 90,000 clones, roughly 90% being singletons. The specimen sequenced was peripheral blood. The sequence came from an elderly man with active or convalescent COVID-19. V usage is TRBV30 and J usage is TRBJ2-7; D possibly corresponds to TRBD2 (7 bases). CDR3 DNA: TGTGCCTGGAGTGCGGGGGGCACCAGCTCCTACGAGCAGTACTTC. Translated, it gives CAWSAGGTSSYEQYF.